The 13 T cell receptor beta chains below come from one sample, sequenced in a study of shared clonotypes between healthy human individuals. The table came from immunoSEQ multiplex PCR; TCRdb's copy has only in-frame clones and leaves some out. The sample contains about 2.5 million clones, 80% to 95% of which appear only once. The specimen sequenced was naive CD4+ T cells from PBMCs. This sample's subset: CD45RA+ positively selected. Source of these receptors: a man aged 18 to 29 in good health. Some clones in this sample may be carry-over from other donors' samples.

This clone was seen just once. The genes are TRBV30 and TRBJ1-6; D gene unclear. V lost 1 base, J lost 10 bases, and 11 bases lay in between. Germline values: CDR1 GTSNPN, CDR2 SVGIG (reference sequence). The CDR3 extends over 13 amino acids. In DNA, the CDR3 is TGTGCCTGGAGTGAGGGCTACAGATCACCCCTCCACTTT. Protein: CAWSEGYRSPLHF.

This clone was recorded only once. This specimen includes other DNA sequences encoding the same CDR3. V is TRBV6-5 and J is TRBJ1-5, with 9 bases fitting TRBD1. The CDR3 has 13 amino acids. V trimming: 5 bases; J trimming: 7 bases; junction bases outside the gene matches: 3. Per the germline V gene, CDR1 is MNHEY and CDR2 is SVGAGI. CDR3 nucleotide sequence: TGTGCCAGCAGTAGACAGGGGGGACAGCCCCAGCATTTT. It specifies CASSRQGGQPQHF.

The chain is built from TRBV7-8 and TRBJ2-7; TRBD1 agrees at 7 bases. The CDR3 contains 15 residues. Germline CDR1 and CDR2: SGHVS and FQNEAQ. V lost 5 bases, J lost 3 bases, and 10 bases stayed unmatched. CDR3 amino acids: CASSKLRDSVYEQYF. The CDR3 DNA follows: TGTGCCAGCAGCAAGCTCCGGGACAGCGTCTACGAGCAGTACTTC.

The chain couples TRBV7-9 to TRBJ2-5; the D gene is possibly TRBD1 (5 bases). The end of the DNA fits TRBJ2-7 better, so the J call may be wrong. This CDR3 has 15 residues. CDR1 and CDR2 from the germline V gene are SEHNR and FQNEAQ (reference sequence). The CDR3 loop reads CASSLERQSSYEQYF. In DNA, the CDR3 is TGTGCCAGCAGCTTAGAGAGACAGAGCTCCTACGAGCAGTACTTC.

The chain carries TRBV9 and TRBJ2-1; D is perhaps TRBD2 (6 bases). The V gene's germline CDR1 is SGDLS and CDR2 YYNGEE. CDR3 length equals 15 residues. The V end lost 3 bases, the J end lost 1 base, and 11 bases lay between the germline ends. CDR3 region: CASSEGLVSYNEQFF. The CDR3 DNA is TGTGCCAGCAGCGAGGGACTGGTATCCTACAATGAGCAGTTCTTC.

V and J are TRBV28 and TRBJ2-3, with 7 bases lining up with TRBD2. Trimming took 6 bases from V and 4 from J; bases not matched to a gene: 10. The germline gives CDR1 MDHEN, CDR2 SYDVKM. This CDR3 is 15 amino acids long. This CDR3 is CASSRPKGGADTQYF. The CDR3 DNA reads as TGTGCCAGCAGCCGACCTAAGGGAGGGGCAGATACGCAGTATTTT.

This clone turned up a few times. The chain joins TRBV6-5 to TRBJ1-1; the D gene is possibly TRBD1 (5 bases). This CDR3 is 13 amino acids long. The germline V gene has CDR1 MNHEY and CDR2 SVGAGI. V lost 5 bases to trimming and J lost 11 bases, with 18 bases between them. The CDR3 nucleotides read TGTGCCAGCAGTCCCGGGCCCCCGACAGTTGCTTTCTTT. Translation gives CASSPGPPTVAFF.

This clone has only one observation. The rearrangement joins TRBV27 to TRBJ1-2, with 10 bases aligning to TRBD1. Germline loops: CDR1 MNHEY, CDR2 SMNVEV (reference sequence). The V and J ends lost 2 bases and 8 bases, in that order; junction bases with no gene match: 11. The CDR3 is 16 residues long. The chain's CDR3 is CASSLLPGTGADGYTF. In DNA, the CDR3 is TGTGCCAGCAGTTTACTACCGGGGACAGGGGCCGACGGCTACACCTTC.

The chain employs TRBV6-5 and TRBJ2-1; D may be TRBD1 (6 bases). Germline lookup yields CDR1 MNHEY and CDR2 SVGAGI. The CDR3 sequence is 16 residues long. V was shortened by 0 bases and J by 3 bases, with 12 bases between the two germline ends. CDR3 residues: CASSYSWLGGYNEQFF. CDR3 sequence (DNA): TGTGCCAGCAGTTACTCGTGGTTAGGGGGCTACAATGAGCAGTTCTTC.

The rearrangement links TRBV9 to TRBJ2-1; the D is unclear. Germline loops: CDR1 SGDLS, CDR2 YYNGEE. This CDR3 is built from 20 residues. The ends were cut back, 3 bases at V and 3 bases at J, with 28 bases in the middle. CDR3 residues: CASSATVALRPRSHYNEQFF. The DNA for the CDR3 is TGTGCCAGCAGCGCTACAGTGGCCCTCCGACCCCGGTCGCACTACAATGAGCAGTTCTTC.

V gene TRBV6-1 combines with J gene TRBJ1-5; 10 bases map to TRBD1. The germline gives CDR1 MNHNS, CDR2 SASEGT. The CDR3 runs to 14 residues. Unmatched junction bases numbered 7, after V lost 7 bases and J lost 7 bases. The CDR3 loop reads CASIRQGAYQPQHF. CDR3 DNA sequence: TGTGCCAGCATCCGACAGGGGGCTTACCAGCCCCAGCATTTT.

There are a few counts of this clone. V usage is TRBV18 and J usage is TRBJ1-1, with D unclear. Germline values: CDR1 KGHSH, CDR2 LQKENI. V dropped 1 base and J dropped 7 bases, with 19 bases sitting between them. CDR3 length equals 16 residues. The CDR3 sequence is CASSPRSSNRRIEAFF. As DNA, the CDR3 is TGTGCCAGCTCACCACGGTCCTCCAACCGGCGCATTGAAGCTTTCTTT. Combining the CDR3 with reference TRBV18 and TRBJ1-1 gives the whole variable domain NAGVMQNPRHLVRRRGQEARLRCSPMKGHSHVYWYRQLPEEGLKFMVYLQKENIIDESGMPKERFSAEFPKEGPSILRIQQVVRGDSAAYFCASSPRSSNRRIEAFFGQGTRLTVV.

The chain is built from TRBV27 and TRBJ2-1, with 12 bases matching TRBD2. Germline CDR1 is MNHEY and CDR2 is SMNVEV (reference sequence). CDR3 length: 21 amino acids. V gave up 6 bases and J gave up 0 bases; unmatched junction bases: 18. The CDR3 region has the DNA TGTGCCAGCAGGGCGTTTCTAGGGACTAGCGGGCACCTTCCCTCCTACAATGAGCAGTTCTTC. It translates to CASRAFLGTSGHLPSYNEQFF.